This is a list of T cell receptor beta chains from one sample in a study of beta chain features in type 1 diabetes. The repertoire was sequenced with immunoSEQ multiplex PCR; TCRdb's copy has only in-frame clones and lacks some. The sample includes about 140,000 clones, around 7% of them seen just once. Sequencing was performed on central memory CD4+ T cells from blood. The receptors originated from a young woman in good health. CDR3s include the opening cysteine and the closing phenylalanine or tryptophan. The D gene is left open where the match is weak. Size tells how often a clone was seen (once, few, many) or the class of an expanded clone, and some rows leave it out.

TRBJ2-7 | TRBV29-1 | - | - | TGCAGCGTTGAAGGTGGCGGGGCAGGGGGTACCTACGAGCAGTACTTC | CSVEGGGAGGTYEQYF
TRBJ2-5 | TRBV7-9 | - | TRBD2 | TGTGCCAGCAGCTTCGGACTAGCGGGGCGTAGAGAGACCCAGTACTTC | CASSFGLAGRRETQYF
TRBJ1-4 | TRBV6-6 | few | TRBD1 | TGTGCCAGCAGTTACCCGACGGGACAGGGTAATGAAAAACTGTTTTTT | CASSYPTGQGNEKLFF
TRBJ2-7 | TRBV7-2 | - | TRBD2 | TGTGCCAGCAGCTTAGATCGCCGACCGGGAGGTGAGCAGTACTTC | CASSLDRRPGGEQYF
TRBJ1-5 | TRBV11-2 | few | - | TGTGCCAGCAGCTTAGGGAAGGGGTCTACTAGCAATCAGCCCCAGCATTTT | CASSLGKGSTSNQPQHF
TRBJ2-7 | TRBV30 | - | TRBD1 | TGTGCCTGGAGTGTAGGGACAGAGCCTAACGAGCAGTACTTC | CAWSVGTEPNEQYF
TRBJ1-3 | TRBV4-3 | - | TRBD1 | TGCGCCAGCAGCAAGGGGGCCGGGTCACCCTCTGGAAACACCATATATTTT | CASSKGAGSPSGNTIYF
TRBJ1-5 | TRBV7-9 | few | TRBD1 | TGTGCCAGCAGCAACAGGGGTAGCAATCAGCCCCAGCATTTT | CASSNRGSNQPQHF
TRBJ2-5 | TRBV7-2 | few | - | TGTGCCAGCAGCTTCTTAGCGCTAGCCCAAGAGACCCAGTACTTC | CASSFLALAQETQYF
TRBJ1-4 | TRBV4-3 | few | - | TGCGCCAGCAGCCAGGTACGGGACATATATGAAAAACTGTTTTTT | CASSQVRDIYEKLFF
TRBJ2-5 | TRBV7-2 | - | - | TGTGCCAGCAGCGAAGAGGGGACCCAGTACTTC | CASSEEGTQYF
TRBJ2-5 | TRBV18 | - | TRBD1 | TGTGCCAGCTCATCCCAAACCCGAACCACAGGGGCGGGAGAGACCCAGTACTTC | CASSSQTRTTGAGETQYF
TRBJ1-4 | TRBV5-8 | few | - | TGTGCCAGCAGCTTGCTGGGGGCTGGGGAAAAACTGTTTTTT | CASSLLGAGEKLFF
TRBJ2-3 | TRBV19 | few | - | TGTGCCAGTAGTATCCAAGGACAGCGGAGCACAGATACGCAGTATTTT | CASSIQGQRSTDTQYF
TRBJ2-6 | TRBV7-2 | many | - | TGTGCCAGCAGCCGCCTGGCGGCGTCTGGGGCCAACGTCCTGACTTTC | CASSRLAASGANVLTF
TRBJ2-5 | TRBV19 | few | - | TGTGCCAGTAGTAGGGTCCGGGAAGAGACCCAGTACTTC | CASSRVREETQYF
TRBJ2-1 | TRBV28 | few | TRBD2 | TGTGCCAGCTACCTAGCGGGAGGGCGAAATGAGCAGTTCTTC | CASYLAGGRNEQFF
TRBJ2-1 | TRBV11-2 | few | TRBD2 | TGTGCCAGCAGCTTTTCTCGGCGGGAGTCCTACAATGAGCAGTTCTTC | CASSFSRRESYNEQFF
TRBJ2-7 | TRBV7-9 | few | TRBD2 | TGTGCCAGCAGCACCAGCGGGAGAGGGAGTAAGGGTACCTACGAGCAGTACTTC | CASSTSGRGSKGTYEQYF
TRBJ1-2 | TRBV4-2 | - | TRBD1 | TGTGCCAGCAGCCAAGAGGGACAGAGGACCTATGGCTACACCTTC | CASSQEGQRTYGYTF
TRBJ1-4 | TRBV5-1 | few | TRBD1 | TGCGCCAGCAGCGAAGTTGGACAGGGAGAAGAAAAACTGTTTTTT | CASSEVGQGEEKLFF
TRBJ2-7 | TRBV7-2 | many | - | TGTGCCAGCAGCTTAGCGGGGGGACAGAACTCCTACGAGCAGTACTTC | CASSLAGGQNSYEQYF
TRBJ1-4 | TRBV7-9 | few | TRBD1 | TGTGCCAGCAGAAATGAGGGGGCAGGTGAAAAACTGTTTTTT | CASRNEGAGEKLFF
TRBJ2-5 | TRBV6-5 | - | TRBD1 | TGTGCCAGCAGTTCGGGACAGGGGGAGACCCAGTACTTC | CASSSGQGETQYF
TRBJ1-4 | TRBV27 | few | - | TGTGCCAGCAGTGCATACGGGACTACGGCTAATGAAAAACTGTTTTTT | CASSAYGTTANEKLFF
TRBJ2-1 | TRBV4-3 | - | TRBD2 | TGCGCCAGCAGCCAAGACTCAACTAGCGGGACCCACAATGAGCAGTTCTTC | CASSQDSTSGTHNEQFF
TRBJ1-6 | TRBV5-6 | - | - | TGTGCCAGCAGCTTACAGACCTTGTATAATTCACCCCTCCACTTT | CASSLQTLYNSPLHF
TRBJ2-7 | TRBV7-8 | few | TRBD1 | TGTGCCAGCAGCCCGCGGACAGGAACTACCTACGAGCAGTACTTC | CASSPRTGTTYEQYF
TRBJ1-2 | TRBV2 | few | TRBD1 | TGTGCCAGCAGGTGGGACAGGGAACCCAACTATGGCTACACCTTC | CASRWDREPNYGYTF
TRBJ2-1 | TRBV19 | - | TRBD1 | TGTGCCAGTAAGGACAGGGCGGGACAGAATGAGCAGTTCTTC | CASKDRAGQNEQFF
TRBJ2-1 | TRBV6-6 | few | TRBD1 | TGTGCCAGCAGCTTCGACAGGGGGCACAATGAGCAGTTCTTC | CASSFDRGHNEQFF
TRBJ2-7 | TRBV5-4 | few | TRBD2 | TGTGCCAGCAGCTTGGAAGCTAGCGGGGGATACGAGCAGTACTTC | CASSLEASGGYEQYF
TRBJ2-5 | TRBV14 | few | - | TGTGCCAGCAGCCAATCAGCCGGCCGATGGGGGGCCCAGTACTTC | CASSQSAGRWGAQYF
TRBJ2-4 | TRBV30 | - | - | TGTGCCTGGAGCGGAGGCGCAGTAGCCAAAAACATTCAGTACTTC | CAWSGGAVAKNIQYF
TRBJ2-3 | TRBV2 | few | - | TGTGCCAGCGGCCAAAATCTAGCGATGGATACGCAGTATTTT | CASGQNLAMDTQYF
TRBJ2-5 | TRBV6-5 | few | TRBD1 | TGTGCCAGCAGCCCTACAGGGGGAGAGACCCAGTACTTC | CASSPTGGETQYF
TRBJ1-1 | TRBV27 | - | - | TGTGCCAGCAGGCGTCTAGGGGCTCGGAACACTGAAGCTTTCTTT | CASRRLGARNTEAFF
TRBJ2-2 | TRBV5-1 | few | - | TGCGCCAGCAGCTTGGTTCCGGCAGGCCAGAACACCGGGGAGCTGTTTTTT | CASSLVPAGQNTGELFF
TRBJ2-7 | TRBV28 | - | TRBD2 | TGTGCCAGCAGTTTAGGTGGACTAGCGGGAGCCCAGCAGTACTTC | CASSLGGLAGAQQYF
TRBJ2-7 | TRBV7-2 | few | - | TGTGCCAGCAGTTTGGGCGACCCCACTGTCTACGAGCAGTACTTC | CASSLGDPTVYEQYF
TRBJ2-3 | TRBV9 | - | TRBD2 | TGTGCCAGCAGCCGGCTGGGGGGGAAAACAGATACGCAGTATTTT | CASSRLGGKTDTQYF
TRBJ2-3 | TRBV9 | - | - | TGTGCCAGCAGCGTAGGGGCCCTAGCCTCAACAGATACGCAGTATTTT | CASSVGALASTDTQYF
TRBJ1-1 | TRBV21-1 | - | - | TGTGCCAGCAGCAAAGGTTATACATCCCTGAACACTGAAGCTTTCTTT | CASSKGYTSLNTEAFF
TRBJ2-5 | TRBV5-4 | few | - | TGTGCCAGCAGCTTGGGCTGGCAGAACCAAGAGACCCAGTACTTC | CASSLGWQNQETQYF
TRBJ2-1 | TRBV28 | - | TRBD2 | TGTGCCAGCAGTTTACGGGAGGGCCCGGGACGGCAGTTCTTC | CASSLREGPGRQFF
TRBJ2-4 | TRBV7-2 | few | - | TGTGCCAGCAGCTATGGGCACCTAGCCAAAAACATTCAGTACTTC | CASSYGHLAKNIQYF
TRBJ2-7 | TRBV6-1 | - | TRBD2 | TGTGCCAGCAGTGAAGGTGCCCTCCGGGGGGGGGAGCAGTACTTC | CASSEGALRGGEQYF
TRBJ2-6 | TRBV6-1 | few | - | TGTGCCAGCAGTGAACAGGGGCCTGGCGTCTCTGGGGCCAACGTCCTGACTTTC | CASSEQGPGVSGANVLTF
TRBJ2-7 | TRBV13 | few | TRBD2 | TGTGCCAGCAGCAAGCAAGCGGGAGGCGCCTACGAGCAGTACTTC | CASSKQAGGAYEQYF
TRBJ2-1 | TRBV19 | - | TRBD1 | TGTGCCAGTACCCGGGACAGGGGGCGCGGTGAGCAGTTCTTC | CASTRDRGRGEQFF
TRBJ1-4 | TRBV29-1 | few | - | TGCAGCGCTGGTGGAAACGGGGCTAATGAAAAACTGTTTTTT | CSAGGNGANEKLFF
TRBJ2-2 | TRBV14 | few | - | TGTGCCAGCAAGAAGACTAGTCGCGGGAACACCGGGGAGCTGTTTTTT | CASKKTSRGNTGELFF
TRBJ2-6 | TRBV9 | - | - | TGTGCCAGCAGCGGTACAGGGTTTGGGGCCAACGTCCTGACTTTC | CASSGTGFGANVLTF
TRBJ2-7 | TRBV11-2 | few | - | TGTGCCAGCAGCTTTGGACAACTCTACGAGCAGTACTTC | CASSFGQLYEQYF
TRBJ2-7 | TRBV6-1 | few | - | TGTGCCAGCAGCGACGGGCCAGGAGGAGGATACTTC | CASSDGPGGGYF
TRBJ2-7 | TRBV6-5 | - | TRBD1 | TGTGCCAGCAGTACGGGACAGCCCTACGAGCAGTACTTC | CASSTGQPYEQYF
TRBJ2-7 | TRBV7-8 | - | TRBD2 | TGTGCCAGCAGCCGAGGACATTCCGGGACTAGCGGGAGCTACGAGCAGTACTTC | CASSRGHSGTSGSYEQYF
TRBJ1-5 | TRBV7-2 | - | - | TGTGCCAGCAGCTTAGCCAGGAATAGCAATCAGCCCCAGCATTTT | CASSLARNSNQPQHF
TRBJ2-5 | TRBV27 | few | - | TGTGCCAGCAGGCCGCACTCAGGGGCCGAGTACTTC | CASRPHSGAEYF
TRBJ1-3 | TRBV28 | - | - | TGTGCCAGCATACAGGGTAATGGAAACACCATATATTTT | CASIQGNGNTIYF